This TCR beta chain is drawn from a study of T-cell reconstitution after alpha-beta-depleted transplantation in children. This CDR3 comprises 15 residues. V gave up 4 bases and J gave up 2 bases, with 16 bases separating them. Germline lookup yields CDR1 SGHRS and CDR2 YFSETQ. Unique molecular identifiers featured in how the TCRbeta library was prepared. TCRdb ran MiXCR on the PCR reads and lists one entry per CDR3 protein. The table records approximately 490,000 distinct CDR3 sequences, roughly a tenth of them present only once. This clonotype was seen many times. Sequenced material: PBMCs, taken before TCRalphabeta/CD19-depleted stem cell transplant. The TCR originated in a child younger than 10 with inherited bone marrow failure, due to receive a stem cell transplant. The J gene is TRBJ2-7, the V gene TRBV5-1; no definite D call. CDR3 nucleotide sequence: TGCGCCAGCAGCCTTGGGGAAGGATACACCTACGAGCAGTACTTC. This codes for CASSLGEGYTYEQYF.